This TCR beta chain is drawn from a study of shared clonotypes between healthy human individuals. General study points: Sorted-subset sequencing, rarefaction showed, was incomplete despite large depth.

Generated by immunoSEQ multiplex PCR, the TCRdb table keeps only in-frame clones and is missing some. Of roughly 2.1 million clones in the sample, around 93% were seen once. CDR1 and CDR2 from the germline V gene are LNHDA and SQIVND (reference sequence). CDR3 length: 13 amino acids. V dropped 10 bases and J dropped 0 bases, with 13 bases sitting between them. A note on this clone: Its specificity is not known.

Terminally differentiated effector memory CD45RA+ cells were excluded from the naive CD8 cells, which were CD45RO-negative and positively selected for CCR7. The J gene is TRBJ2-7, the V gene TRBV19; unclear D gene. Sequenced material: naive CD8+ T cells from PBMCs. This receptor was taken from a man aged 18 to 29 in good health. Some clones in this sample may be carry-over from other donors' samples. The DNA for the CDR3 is TGTGCCACTTCTCCCGAGAACTCCTACGAGCAGTACTTC. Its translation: CATSPENSYEQYF.